The T cell receptor beta chain under discussion was sequenced for a study of identical twins. Study findings and constraints: Reduced insertions were recorded for abundant cord blood beta clonotypes, with no such pattern in memory repertoires.

V lost 4 bases, J lost 4 bases, and 17 bases lay in between. The CDR3 has 16 residues. CDR1 and CDR2 (germline): SGHAT, FQNNGV. As concerns this clonotype: The antigen is not known.

TCRdb ran MiXCR on the 5' RACE reads and lists one entry per CDR3 protein. The data hold some 1,600,000 distinct CDR3 sequences, with under 35% observed a single time. The sequencing input was cord blood. This rearrangement joins TRBV11-2 to TRBJ2-1, with TRBD2 as a possible D gene (6 bases). The clonotype originates from a newborn girl in good health. The CDR3 loop reads CASSSPTRDSYNEQFF. The DNA for the CDR3 is TGTGCCAGCAGCTCACCAACCCGGGACTCTTACAATGAGCAGTTCTTC.